The 19 T cell receptor beta chains below were found in one sample sequenced in a study of blood T cell repertoires in COVID-19. Libraries were prepared by immunoSEQ multiplex PCR; TCRdb keeps only in-frame clonotypes and omits some of them. The data hold about 58,000 clones, with 90% observed a single time. Input material: peripheral blood. The receptors come from a man in his fifties or sixties with active COVID-19.

The chain joins TRBV15 to TRBJ1-2; 7 bases match TRBD1. This CDR3 comprises 13 residues. V trimming: 2 bases; J trimming: 8 bases; junction bases outside the gene matches: 5. Per the germline V gene, CDR1 is LNHNV and CDR2 is YYDKDF (reference sequence). Written as DNA, the CDR3 is TGTGCCACCAGCAGACCCTCAGGGGGAGGCTACACCTTC. Its protein is CATSRPSGGGYTF.

This sequence joins TRBV18 and TRBJ2-7; 8 bases match TRBD2. Trimming took 6 bases from V and 4 from J; bases not matched to a gene: 5. CDR1 and CDR2 from the germline V gene are KGHSH and LQKENI. The CDR3 is 13 residues long. This CDR3 is CASSQGLDYEQYF. Written as DNA, the CDR3 is TGTGCCAGCTCCCAGGGACTAGATTACGAGCAGTACTTC.

The genes are TRBV10-3 and TRBJ1-5, with 9 nucleotides matching TRBD1. Germline assignment: CDR1 ENHRY and CDR2 SYGVKD. V lost 2 bases, J lost 9 bases, and 11 bases stayed unmatched. The CDR3 consists of 16 residues. The CDR3 DNA reads TGTGCCATCAGTGAGCAACAGGGGGCTCCCCTAAGGCCCCAGCATTTT. It yields the protein CAISEQQGAPLRPQHF.

The chain carries TRBV5-1 and TRBJ2-2; 8 bases line up with TRBD1. The CDR3 extends over 14 amino acids. Trimming cost V 4 bases and J 6 bases; bases outside gene matches: 5. The V gene's germline CDR1 is SGHRS and CDR2 YFSETQ. The CDR3 nucleotides are TGCGCCAGCAGCGGACAGGGTATGGCCGGGGAGCTGTTTTTT. Protein sequence: CASSGQGMAGELFF.

As for this clone: Other DNA sequences of this sample code for an identical CDR3. The chain has TRBV24-1 and TRBJ2-5, with D perhaps TRBD2 (6 bases). This CDR3 is built from 13 residues. Germline V gene lookup returns CDR1 KGHDR and CDR2 SFDVKD. With 7 bases removed from V and 4 bases from J, the gap between germline ends came to 12 bases. CDR3 residues: CATSPGGRETQYF. The DNA for the CDR3 is TGTGCCACCAGCCCCGGGGGACGAGAGACCCAGTACTTC.

This sequence joins TRBV28 and TRBJ1-2; D gene ambiguous. Germline lookup yields CDR1 MDHEN and CDR2 SYDVKM. Trimming cost V 7 bases and J 3 bases, with 9 bases left between them. There are 12 residues in the CDR3. CDR3 bases: TGTGCCAGCACCTCGCAGTACTATGGCTACACCTTC. As protein: CASTSQYYGYTF.

V usage is TRBV18 and J usage is TRBJ2-1; 10 nucleotides match TRBD2. J gave up 3 bases and V 5 bases, and 4 bases lay outside the gene matches. The CDR3 has 15 amino acids. Per the germline V gene, CDR1 is KGHSH and CDR2 is LQKENI. CDR3: CASSGLADNYNEQFF. The CDR3 DNA follows: TGTGCCAGCTCAGGACTAGCGGACAACTACAATGAGCAGTTCTTC.

The rearrangement uses TRBV7-9 and TRBJ1-1, with D possibly matching TRBD1 (5 bases). Germline V gene sequence: CDR1 SEHNR, CDR2 FQNEAQ (reference sequence). Trimming removed 5 bases at V and 2 bases at J, with 15 bases between. This CDR3 contains 15 residues. The CDR3 bases are TGTGCCAGCAGCCCATTCACACAGGCAAACACTGAAGCTTTCTTT. Encoded protein: CASSPFTQANTEAFF.

This rearrangement joins TRBV7-2 to TRBJ2-1, with TRBD2 identical over 9 bases. V trimming: 2 bases; J trimming: 5 bases; junction bases outside the gene matches: 10. The CDR3 runs 17 residues. The germline V gene encodes CDR1 SGHTA and CDR2 FQGNSA. The CDR3: CASSLWVAGDQNNEQFF. The CDR3 DNA is TGTGCCAGCAGCTTATGGGTAGCGGGAGACCAGAACAATGAGCAGTTCTTC.

This clone has only one observation. The V call is TRBV19, the J call TRBJ2-5; TRBD2 is a possible D gene (7 bases). Trimming removed 7 bases at V and 1 base at J, with 16 bases between. Germline assignment: CDR1 LNHDA and CDR2 SQIVND (reference sequence). This CDR3 is built from 15 residues. The CDR3 reads CASTDGGGAQETQYF. The CDR3 nucleotides read TGTGCCAGTACCGATGGAGGGGGGGCCCAAGAGACCCAGTACTTC.

The chain carries TRBV10-3 and TRBJ2-1; 10 nucleotides line up with TRBD2. The germline CDR1 and CDR2 sequences are ENHRY and SYGVKD. J lost 5 bases, V lost 6 bases, and 7 bases had no gene match. The CDR3 totals 15 residues. The CDR3 region is CAISQPGLAHNEQFF. The CDR3 DNA reads TGTGCCATCAGCCAACCGGGACTAGCGCACAATGAGCAGTTCTTC.

This clone turned up a few times. In DNA form, the CDR3 reads TGTGCCAGCGTTGGGCAGGGAGGTTCACCCCTCCACTTT. This sequence encodes CASVGQGGSPLHF. The chain uses TRBV6-5 and TRBJ1-6, with D perhaps TRBD1 (5 bases). The CDR3 covers 13 residues. V dropped 8 bases and J dropped 9 bases, with 14 bases sitting between them. Germline V CDR1 and CDR2: MNHEY, SVGAGI.

The chain recombines TRBV29-1 with TRBJ2-3; a weak D match, TRBD2 (6 bases). Germline V gives CDR1 SQVTM, CDR2 ANQGSEA. The length of the CDR3 is 15 residues. Between the trimmed V and J ends, which lost 6 bases and 1 base, there was a span of 17 bases. The CDR3 nucleotides read TGCAGCGTAGCCCCGGGACTCCTTGGCACAGATACGCAGTATTTT. It translates to CSVAPGLLGTDTQYF.

The rearrangement links TRBV29-1 to TRBJ1-2; TRBD1 might be the D (5 bases). Germline lookup yields CDR1 SQVTM and CDR2 ANQGSEA. The CDR3 length is 14 residues. Trimming stripped 4 bases from V and 4 bases from J, with 16 bases between. CDR3 bases: TGCAGCGTTGGTCTCTTGGGGCAGGCCTATGGCTACACCTTC. Translation gives CSVGLLGQAYGYTF.

V is TRBV5-4 and J is TRBJ2-5; 8 nucleotides line up with TRBD2. Germline CDR1 reads SGHNT; CDR2 reads YYREEE (reference sequence). V lost 3 bases, J lost 6 bases, and 13 bases stayed unmatched. The CDR3 spans 16 residues. CDR3 coding DNA: TGTGCCAGCAGCTCGTCCGGACTAGCAAAAGGGAAGACCCAGTACTTC. It is translated as CASSSSGLAKGKTQYF. Variable domain in full (rest from reference TRBV5-4 and TRBJ2-5): ETGVTQSPTHLIKTRGQQVTLRCSSQSGHNTVSWYQQALGQGPQFIFQYYREEENGRGNFPPRFSGLQFPNYSSELNVNALELDDSALYLCASSSSGLAKGKTQYFGPGTRLLVL.

CDR3 DNA: TGTGCCACCGGACAGGGGGGGGTGTACGAGCAGTACTTC. Residues: CATGQGGVYEQYF. This sequence joins TRBV28 and TRBJ2-7; 10 nucleotides agree with TRBD1. Germline CDR1 reads MDHEN; CDR2 reads SYDVKM. The CDR3 consists of 13 residues. The ends lost 10 bases at V and 4 bases at J; junction bases unmatched: 7. The variable domain in full, completed from reference TRBV28 and TRBJ2-7, reads DVKVTQSSRYLVKRTGEKVFLECVQDMDHENMFWYRQDPGLGLRLIYFSYDVKMKEKGDIPEGYSVSREKKERFSLILESASTNQTSMYLCATGQGGVYEQYFGPGTRLTVT.

The gene calls are TRBV11-2 and TRBJ1-4, with unresolved D. The germline V gene encodes CDR1 SGHAT and CDR2 FQNNGV. The CDR3 sequence is 15 residues long. V lost 0 bases and J lost 8, with 13 bases in between. The CDR3 region has the DNA TGTGCCAGCAGCTTAGAAGGCGGAACATGGGAAAAACTGTTTTTT. It yields the protein CASSLEGGTWEKLFF.

The rearrangement links TRBV4-2 to TRBJ2-1; 14 bases map to TRBD2. Germline values: CDR1 LGHNA, CDR2 YNFKEQ. Trimming took 4 bases from V and 6 from J; bases not matched to a gene: 8. This CDR3 is built from 17 residues. The chain's CDR3 is CASSRQTSGRAGNEQFF. Here the CDR3 DNA reads TGTGCCAGCAGCCGACAGACTAGCGGGAGGGCGGGCAATGAGCAGTTCTTC.

The genes are TRBV19 and TRBJ2-7; D possibly corresponds to TRBD1 (5 bases). The CDR3 sequence is 14 residues long. The V end lost 2 bases, the J end lost 5 bases, and 13 bases lay between the germline ends. Germline values: CDR1 LNHDA, CDR2 SQIVND (reference sequence). The DNA for the CDR3 is TGTGCCAGTAGTATATCCAGGGATAAGGACGAGCAGTACTTC. Translated: CASSISRDKDEQYF. The full variable domain, with the rest looked up from reference TRBV19 and TRBJ2-7, is DGGITQSPKYLFRKEGQNVTLSCEQNLNHDAMYWYRQDPGQGLRLIYYSQIVNDFQKGDIAEGYSVSREKKESFPLTVTSAQKNPTAFYLCASSISRDKDEQYFGPGTRLTVT.